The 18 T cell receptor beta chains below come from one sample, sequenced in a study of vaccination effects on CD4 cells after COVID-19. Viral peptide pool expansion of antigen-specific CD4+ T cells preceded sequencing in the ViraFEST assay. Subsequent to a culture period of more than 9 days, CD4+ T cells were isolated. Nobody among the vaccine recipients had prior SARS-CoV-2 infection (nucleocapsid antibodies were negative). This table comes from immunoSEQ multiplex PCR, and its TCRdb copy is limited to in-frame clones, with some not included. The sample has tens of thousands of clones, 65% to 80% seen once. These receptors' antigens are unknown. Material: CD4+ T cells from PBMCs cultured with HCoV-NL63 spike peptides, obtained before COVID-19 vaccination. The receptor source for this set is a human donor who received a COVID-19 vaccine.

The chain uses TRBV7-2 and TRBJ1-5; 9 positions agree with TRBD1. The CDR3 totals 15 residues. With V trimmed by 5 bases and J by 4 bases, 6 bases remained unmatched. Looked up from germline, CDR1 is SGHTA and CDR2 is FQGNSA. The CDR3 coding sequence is TGTGCCAGCAGCCTAAGACAGGGGGGGAATCAGCCCCAGCATTTT. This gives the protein CASSLRQGGNQPQHF.

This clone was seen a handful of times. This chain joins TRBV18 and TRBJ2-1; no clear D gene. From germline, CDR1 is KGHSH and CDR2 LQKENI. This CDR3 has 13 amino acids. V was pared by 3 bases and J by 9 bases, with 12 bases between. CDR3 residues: CASSPGSAGEQFF. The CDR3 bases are TGTGCCAGCTCACCTGGTTCGGCAGGTGAGCAGTTCTTC.

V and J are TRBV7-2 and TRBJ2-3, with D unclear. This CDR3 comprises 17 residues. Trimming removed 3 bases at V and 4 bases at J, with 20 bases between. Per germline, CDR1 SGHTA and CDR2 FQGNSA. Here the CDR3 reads CASSFLVPDPLADTQYF. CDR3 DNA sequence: TGTGCCAGCAGCTTCCTAGTACCAGATCCCCTTGCAGATACGCAGTATTTT.

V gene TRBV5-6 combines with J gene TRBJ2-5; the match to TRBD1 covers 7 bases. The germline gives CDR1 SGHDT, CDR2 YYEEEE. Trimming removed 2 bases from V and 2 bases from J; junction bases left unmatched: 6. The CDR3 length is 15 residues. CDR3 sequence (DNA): TGTGCCAGCAGCTTATTCTCGGGACAGCAAGAGACCCAGTACTTC. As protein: CASSLFSGQQETQYF. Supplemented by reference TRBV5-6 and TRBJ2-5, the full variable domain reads DAGVTQSPTHLIKTRGQQVTLRCSPKSGHDTVSWYQQALGQGPQFIFQYYEEEERQRGNFPDRFSGHQFPNYSSELNVNALLLGDSALYLCASSLFSGQQETQYFGPGTRLLVL.

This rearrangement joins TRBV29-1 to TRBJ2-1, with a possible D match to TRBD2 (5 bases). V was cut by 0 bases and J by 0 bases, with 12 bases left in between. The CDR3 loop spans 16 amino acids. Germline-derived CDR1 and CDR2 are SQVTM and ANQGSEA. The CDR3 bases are TGCAGCGTTGAAGAGGGTCGGGGAAGCTCCTACAATGAGCAGTTCTTC. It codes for CSVEEGRGSSYNEQFF.

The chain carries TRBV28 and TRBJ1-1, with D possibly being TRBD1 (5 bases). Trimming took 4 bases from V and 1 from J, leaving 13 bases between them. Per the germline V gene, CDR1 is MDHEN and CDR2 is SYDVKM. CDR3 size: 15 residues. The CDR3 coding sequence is TGTGCCAGCAGTTCGGGAGGGACTGGGAACACTGAAGCTTTCTTT. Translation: CASSSGGTGNTEAFF.

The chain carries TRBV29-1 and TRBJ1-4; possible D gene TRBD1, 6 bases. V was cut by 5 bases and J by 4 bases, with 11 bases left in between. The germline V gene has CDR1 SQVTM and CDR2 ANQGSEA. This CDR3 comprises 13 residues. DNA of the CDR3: TGCAGCGTTCGGACAGACCTTAATGAAAAACTGTTTTTT. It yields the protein CSVRTDLNEKLFF.

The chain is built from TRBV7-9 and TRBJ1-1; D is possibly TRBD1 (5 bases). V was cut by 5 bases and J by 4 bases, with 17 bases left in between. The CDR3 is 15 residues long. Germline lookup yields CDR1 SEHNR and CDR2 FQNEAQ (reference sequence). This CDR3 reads CASSPSRASATEAFF. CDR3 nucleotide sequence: TGTGCCAGCAGCCCCTCCAGGGCCTCGGCCACTGAAGCTTTCTTT. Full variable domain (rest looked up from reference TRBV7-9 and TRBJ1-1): DTGVSQNPRHKITKRGQNVTFRCDPISEHNRLYWYRQTLGQGPEFLTYFQNEAQLEKSRLLSDRFSAERPKGSFSTLEIQRTEQGDSAMYLCASSPSRASATEAFFGQGTRLTVV.

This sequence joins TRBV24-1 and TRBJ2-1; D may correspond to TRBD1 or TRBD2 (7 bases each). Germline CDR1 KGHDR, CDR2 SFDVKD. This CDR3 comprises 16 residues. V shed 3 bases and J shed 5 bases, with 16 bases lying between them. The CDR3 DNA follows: TGTGCCACCAGTGATCCGTGGGAGGGGGCGCACAATGAGCAGTTCTTC. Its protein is CATSDPWEGAHNEQFF.

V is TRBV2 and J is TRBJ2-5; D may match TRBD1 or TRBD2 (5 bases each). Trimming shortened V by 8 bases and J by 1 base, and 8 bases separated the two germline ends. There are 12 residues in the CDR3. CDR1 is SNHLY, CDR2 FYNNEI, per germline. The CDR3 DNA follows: TGTGCCAGCGAGGGGTCCCAAGAGACCCAGTACTTC. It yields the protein CASEGSQETQYF.

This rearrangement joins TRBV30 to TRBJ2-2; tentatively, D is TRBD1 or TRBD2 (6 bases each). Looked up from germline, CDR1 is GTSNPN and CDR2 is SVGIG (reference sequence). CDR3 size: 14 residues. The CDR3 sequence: CAGSSGAISGELFF. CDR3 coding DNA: TGTGCTGGTAGCTCGGGGGCCATCTCCGGGGAGCTGTTTTTT.

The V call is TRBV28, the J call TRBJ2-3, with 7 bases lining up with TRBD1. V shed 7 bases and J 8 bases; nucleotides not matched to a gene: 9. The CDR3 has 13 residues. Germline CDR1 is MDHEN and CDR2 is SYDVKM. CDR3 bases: TGTGCCAGCACCGAAGACAGGGCAGCTACGCAGTATTTT. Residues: CASTEDRAATQYF.

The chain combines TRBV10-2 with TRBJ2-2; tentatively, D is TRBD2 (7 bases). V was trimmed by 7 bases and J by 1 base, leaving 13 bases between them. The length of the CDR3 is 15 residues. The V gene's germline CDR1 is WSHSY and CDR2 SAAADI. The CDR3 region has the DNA TGCGCCAGCATCAAAGGGGGGGGGAACACCGGGGAGCTGTTTTTT. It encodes CASIKGGGNTGELFF.

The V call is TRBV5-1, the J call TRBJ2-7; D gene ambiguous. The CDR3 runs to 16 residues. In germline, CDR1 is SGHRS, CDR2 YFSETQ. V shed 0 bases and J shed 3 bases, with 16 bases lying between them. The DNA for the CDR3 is TGCGCCAGCAGCTTGGCCGGTGGATCAAAGTACTACGAGCAGTACGTC. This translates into CASSLAGGSKYYEQYV.

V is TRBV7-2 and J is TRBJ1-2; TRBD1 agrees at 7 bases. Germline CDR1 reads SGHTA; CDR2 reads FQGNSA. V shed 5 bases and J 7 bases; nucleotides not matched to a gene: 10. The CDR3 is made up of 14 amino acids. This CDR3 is CASSLIQGSVGYTF. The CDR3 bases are TGTGCCAGCAGCCTCATACAGGGGAGTGTTGGCTACACCTTC.

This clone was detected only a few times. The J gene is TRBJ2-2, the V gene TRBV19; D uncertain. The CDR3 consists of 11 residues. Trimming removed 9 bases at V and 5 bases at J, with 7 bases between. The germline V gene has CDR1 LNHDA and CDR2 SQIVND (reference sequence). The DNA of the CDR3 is TGTGCCAGCCAGTTGACCGGGGAGCTGTTTTTT. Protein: CASQLTGELFF.

The CDR3 region is CASSSRPGTTGELFF. In DNA, the CDR3 is TGTGCCAGCAGCTCCCGACCGGGCACCACCGGGGAGCTGTTTTTT. The chain carries TRBV7-9 and TRBJ2-2; D is ambiguous. The CDR3 totals 15 residues. Trimming left V 4 bases short and J 4 bases short, with 13 bases between. The germline gives CDR1 SEHNR, CDR2 FQNEAQ (reference sequence). Full variable domain (remainder filled in from reference TRBV7-9 and TRBJ2-2): DTGVSQNPRHKITKRGQNVTFRCDPISEHNRLYWYRQTLGQGPEFLTYFQNEAQLEKSRLLSDRFSAERPKGSFSTLEIQRTEQGDSAMYLCASSSRPGTTGELFFGEGSRLTVL.

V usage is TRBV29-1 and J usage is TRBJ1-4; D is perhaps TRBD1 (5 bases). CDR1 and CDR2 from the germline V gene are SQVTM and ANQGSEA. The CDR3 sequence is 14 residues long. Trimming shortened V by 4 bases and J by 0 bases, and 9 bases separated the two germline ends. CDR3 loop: CSVVGAATNEKLFF. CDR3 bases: TGCAGCGTTGTAGGGGCCGCAACTAATGAAAAACTGTTTTTT.